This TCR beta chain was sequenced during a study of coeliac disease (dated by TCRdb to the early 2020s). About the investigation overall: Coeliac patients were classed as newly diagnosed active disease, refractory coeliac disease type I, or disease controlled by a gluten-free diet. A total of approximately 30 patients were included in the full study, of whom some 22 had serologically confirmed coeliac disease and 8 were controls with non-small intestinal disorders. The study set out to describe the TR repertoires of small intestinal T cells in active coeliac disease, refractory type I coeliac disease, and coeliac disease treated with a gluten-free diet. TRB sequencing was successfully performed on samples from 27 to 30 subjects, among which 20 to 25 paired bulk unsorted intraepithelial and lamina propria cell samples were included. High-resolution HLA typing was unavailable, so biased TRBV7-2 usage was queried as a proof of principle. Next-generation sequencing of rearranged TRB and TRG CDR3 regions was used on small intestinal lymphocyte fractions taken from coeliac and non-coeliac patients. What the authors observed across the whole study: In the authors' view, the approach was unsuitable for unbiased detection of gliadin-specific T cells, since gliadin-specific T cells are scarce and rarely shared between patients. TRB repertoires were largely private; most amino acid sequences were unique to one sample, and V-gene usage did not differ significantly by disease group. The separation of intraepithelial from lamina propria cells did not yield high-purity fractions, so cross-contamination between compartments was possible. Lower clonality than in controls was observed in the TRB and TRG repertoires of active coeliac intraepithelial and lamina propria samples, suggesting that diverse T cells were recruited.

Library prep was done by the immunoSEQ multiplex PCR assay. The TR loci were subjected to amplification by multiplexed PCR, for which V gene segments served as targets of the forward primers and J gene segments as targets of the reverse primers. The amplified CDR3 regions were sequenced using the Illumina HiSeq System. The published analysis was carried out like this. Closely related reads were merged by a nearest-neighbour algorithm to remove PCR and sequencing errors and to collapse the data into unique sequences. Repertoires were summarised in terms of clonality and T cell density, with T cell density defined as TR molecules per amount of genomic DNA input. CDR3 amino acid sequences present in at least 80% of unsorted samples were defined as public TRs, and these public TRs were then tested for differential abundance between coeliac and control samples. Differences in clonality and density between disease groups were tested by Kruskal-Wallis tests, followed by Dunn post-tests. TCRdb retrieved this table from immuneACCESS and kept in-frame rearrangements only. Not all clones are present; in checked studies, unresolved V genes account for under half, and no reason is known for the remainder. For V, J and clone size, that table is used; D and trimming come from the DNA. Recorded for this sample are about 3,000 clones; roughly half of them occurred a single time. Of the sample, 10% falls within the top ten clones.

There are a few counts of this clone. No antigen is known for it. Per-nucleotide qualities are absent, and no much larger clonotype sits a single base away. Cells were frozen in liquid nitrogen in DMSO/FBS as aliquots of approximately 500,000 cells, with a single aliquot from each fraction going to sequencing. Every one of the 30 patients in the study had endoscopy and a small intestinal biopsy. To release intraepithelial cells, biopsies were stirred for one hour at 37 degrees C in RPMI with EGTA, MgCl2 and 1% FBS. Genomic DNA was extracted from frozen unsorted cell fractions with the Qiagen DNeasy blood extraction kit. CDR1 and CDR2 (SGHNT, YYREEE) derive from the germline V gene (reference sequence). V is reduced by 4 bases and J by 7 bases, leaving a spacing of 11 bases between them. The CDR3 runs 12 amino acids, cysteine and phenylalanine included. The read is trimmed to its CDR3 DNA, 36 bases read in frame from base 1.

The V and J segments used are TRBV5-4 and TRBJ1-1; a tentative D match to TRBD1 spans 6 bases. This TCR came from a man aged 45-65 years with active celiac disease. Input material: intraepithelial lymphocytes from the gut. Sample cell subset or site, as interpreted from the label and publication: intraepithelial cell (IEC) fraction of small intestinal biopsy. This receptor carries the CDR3 CASSLGQNEAFF. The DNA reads TGTGCCAGCAGCCTTGGACAGAATGAAGCTTTCTTT.